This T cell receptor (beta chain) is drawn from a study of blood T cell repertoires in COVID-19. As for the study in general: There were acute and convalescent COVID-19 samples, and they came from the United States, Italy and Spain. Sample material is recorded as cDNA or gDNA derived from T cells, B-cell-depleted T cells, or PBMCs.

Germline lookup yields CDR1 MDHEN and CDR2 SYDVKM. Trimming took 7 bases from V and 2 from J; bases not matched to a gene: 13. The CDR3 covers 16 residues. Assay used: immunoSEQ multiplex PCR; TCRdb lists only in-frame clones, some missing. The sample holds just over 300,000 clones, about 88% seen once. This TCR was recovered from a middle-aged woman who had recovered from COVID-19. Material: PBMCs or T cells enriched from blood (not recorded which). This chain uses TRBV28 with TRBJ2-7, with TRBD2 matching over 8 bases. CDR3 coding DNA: TGTGCCAGCACCTCTGAGCCGGGAGGGAATCCCTACGAGCAGTACTTC. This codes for CASTSEPGGNPYEQYF. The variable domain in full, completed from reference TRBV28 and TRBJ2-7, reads DVKVTQSSRYLVKRTGEKVFLECVQDMDHENMFWYRQDPGLGLRLIYFSYDVKMKEKGDIPEGYSVSREKKERFSLILESASTNQTSMYLCASTSEPGGNPYEQYFGPGTRLTVT.